A single T cell receptor (beta chain) is shown here with its context. Its antigen is currently unknown. Treatment here: oral pan-JAK inhibitor, 5-10 mg twice daily. Peripheral blood and lesional scalp punch biopsies were taken from alopecia areata patients. Extracted RNA was reverse transcribed, and the resulting cDNA served as sequencing template. Sequenced by immunoSEQ multiplex PCR; TCRdb stores in-frame clones only, minus some. The sample lists roughly 200,000 clones, around two fifths seen once, with almost 0.5% in the top ten. The CDR3 consists of 15 residues. V was cut by 3 bases and J by 4 bases, with 13 bases left in between. CDR1 is GTSNPN, CDR2 SVGIG, per germline (reference sequence). This sample was taken from a study of CD8+ T cells in alopecia areata. General study results and limits: As there was one nonresponder, how baseline CD8+ expansion relates to response remains uncertain. Patients displayed less clarity in TCR sharing than mice, a finding possibly related to HLA.

V is TRBV30 and J is TRBJ2-6; D unresolved. The material sequenced was CD4+ T cells sorted from blood, taken between weeks 30 and 35, from a patient treated with tofacitinib. The sequence came from a human donor with alopecia areata. CDR3: CAWRGRREGANVLTF. The CDR3 DNA sequence: TGTGCCTGGAGAGGTCGTAGGGAAGGGGCCAACGTCCTGACTTTC.